The sequence of this T cell receptor beta chain was determined in a study of blood T cell repertoires in COVID-19. Overall study context: The origin of the acute and convalescent COVID-19 samples was the United States, Italy and Spain. The cDNA or gDNA used as material had been derived from T cells, B-cell-depleted T cells, or PBMCs.

In the original processing: The assay estimated nucleated cells by amplifying reference gene primers. Data came from immunoSEQ multiplex PCR; TCRdb stores just in-frame clones and leaves some out. That table furnishes V, J and clone size, whereas the DNA furnished D and trimming. The profile shows about 150,000 clones, 80% to 90% of them singletons. Germline V gene lookup returns CDR1 SGHRS and CDR2 YFSETQ. This CDR3 has 15 amino acids. Between the trimmed V and J ends, which lost 0 bases and 4 bases, there was a span of 14 bases. Sequencing was performed on peripheral blood. The chain uses TRBV5-1 and TRBJ2-7; a weak D match, TRBD1 (6 bases). This clonotype originated in a woman aged 50 to 60 in a cohort sampled during active or convalescent COVID-19. The CDR3 DNA reads as TGCGCCAGCAGCTTGGCACAGGGAACGAGGTACGAGCAGTACTTC. Residues: CASSLAQGTRYEQYF. The whole variable domain, remainder taken from reference TRBV5-1 and TRBJ2-7, is KAGVTQTPRYLIKTRGQQVTLSCSPISGHRSVSWYQQTPGQGLQFLFEYFSETQRNKGNFPGRFSGRQFSNSRSEMNVSTLELGDSALYLCASSLAQGTRYEQYFGPGTRLTVT.